This T cell receptor (beta chain) was obtained from a study of OX40 agonist ivuxolimab in advanced cancers. Some background on the complete study: Ivuxolimab, which targeted the costimulatory receptor OX40 (CD134), was an agonistic, fully human IgG2 monoclonal antibody. Patients were allowed to have had prior anti-PD-1, anti-PD-L1 or anti-CTLA-4 therapy, and 40% of the dose-escalation patients had been treated with checkpoint inhibitors. The monotherapy dose-escalation portion (N of about 52 patients) of the phase I ivuxolimab trial is reported in the paper. In the dose-escalation cohort, 65% to 85% of patients were male, and the mean age was roughly 60 years with a range of roughly 20 to 79. Intravenous ivuxolimab was administered to patients every 2 weeks at six dose levels: 0.01, 0.1, 0.3, 1.5, 3 and 10 mg/kg. Of the roughly 54 dose-escalation patients, hepatocellular carcinoma was present in some 19, melanoma in approximately 15, renal cell carcinoma in 9 and head and neck cancer in 9. Peripheral TCRbeta sequencing aimed to test whether ivuxolimab altered TCR sequence diversity and caused clonal T-cell expansion. Partial responses occurred in three dose-escalation patients, of whom one had hepatocellular carcinoma and two had cutaneous melanoma.

Details on this clone: Its recognized antigen is unknown. Per-base quality was not reported, and no clone a single base away is much larger than it.

The study at large found these results: Low levels of normalized T-cell clonal expansion were also seen in some patients who did not respond. On average, CD8+ T cells showed more expanded clones than CD4+ T cells after ivuxolimab. Clonal expansion of both CD4+ and CD8+ blood T cells was observed from baseline to week 6 at doses 0.1 to 3.0 mg/kg. In the 0.1-3.0 mg/kg groups, partial responders were among the patients with the lowest normalized peripheral clonal expansion, particularly in CD8+ T cells. Antigen specificity was not determined for the clonally expanded peripheral T cells.

For sequencing of the TCRbeta CDR3 region, genomic DNA was extracted from the sorted cells. The immunoSEQ Assay was used to sequence the TCRbeta CDR3 regions. TCRdb stores this immuneACCESS table with in-frame sequences only. Part of the clones is absent; in the studies checked, under half of the shortfall reflects unresolved V genes, and no reason is known for the rest. This sample gives tens of thousands of clones in total; about 90% of them show up just once. The leading ten clones occupy approximately 10% of the sample. Taken from cysteine to phenylalanine, the CDR3 has 15 residues. Of the read, only the CDR3 DNA is kept; its 45 bases are in frame from base 1. In the germline V gene (reference sequence), CDR1 corresponds to SGHKS and CDR2 to YYEKEE. The junction shows trimming of 5 bases on V and 5 bases on J, and the gene matches do not reach 9 bases of it. Patients with a history of autoimmune disease or receiving systemic immunosuppression were excluded from the trial. In every dose cohort, peripheral blood was drawn for TCR sequencing at baseline, cycle 4 day 1, and cycle 7 day 1. Samples came from an open-label, multicenter, first-in-human phase I dose-escalation trial of ivuxolimab. Adults with locally advanced or metastatic head and neck squamous cell, hepatocellular, melanoma or renal cell carcinoma were enrolled in the trial. Before TCR sequencing, CD4+ T cells and CD8+ T cells from peripheral blood were sorted into separate populations.

The sample was CD4+ or CD8+ T cells sorted from blood, taken in a trial of the OX40 agonist ivuxolimab. The TCR sequence derives from an adult with an advanced solid tumor such as melanoma, head and neck, liver or kidney cancer. The rearrangement joined TRBV5-5 to TRBJ1-2, with 10 bases in between that match TRBD1. The CDR3 in this case is CASRPRQGAQYGYTF. The DNA sequence reads TGTGCCAGCAGACCAAGACAGGGGGCGCAGTATGGCTACACCTTC. Extended through the reference TRBV5-5 and TRBJ1-2 proteins, this CDR3 yields the full variable domain: DAGVTQSPTHLIKTRGQQVTLRCSPISGHKSVSWYQQVLGQGPQFIFQYYEKEERGRGNFPDRFSARQFPNYSSELNVNALLLGDSALYLCASRPRQGAQYGYTFGSGTRLTVV.